This T cell receptor (beta chain) was obtained from a study of metastatic and nonmetastatic thyroid tumors. Overall study context: A comparison of repertoires was made across blood and tumor or nodule tissue from malignant and benign thyroid patients. Study conclusions and caveats: Patients with malignant thyroid tumors reportedly had significantly higher TCR beta diversity than those with benign nodules, in blood and tumor.

This clone was observed many times. Its antigen remains unknown. Each patient went into thyroid surgery without having received any treatment. In the original workflow: Across clinicopathological groups, CDR3 differences served as the basis for building a distant-metastasis classifier for papillary thyroid cancer. TCRdb re-called clones via MiXCR from the PCR reads. TCRdb, not the authors, supplied the V and J calls. The table has fewer than 15,000 clones, roughly 29% seen once. V dropped 6 bases and J dropped 0 bases, with 12 bases sitting between them. Germline values: CDR1 KGHSH, CDR2 LQKENI. This CDR3 comprises 15 residues.

The clonotype comes from a male donor with papillary thyroid cancer or a benign thyroid nodule (not recorded which). Some clones in this sample may be carry-over from other donors' samples. Sequences were obtained from tumor tissue. The genes are TRBV18 and TRBJ2-1; D uncertain. The CDR3: CASSISASSYNEQFF. In nucleotides, the CDR3 is TGTGCCAGCTCCATCTCCGCGTCCTCCTACAATGAGCAGTTCTTC.